Presented here are 17 T cell receptor beta chains from one specimen sequenced in a study of CD8 T cells in ankylosing spondylitis. TCRdb reanalysed the 5' RACE reads using MiXCR and keeps one entry per CDR3 protein. The sample consists of nearly 250,000 distinct CDR3 sequences, more than 25% of them appearing once. The sample consisted of blood, either unsorted or a sorted T cell fraction (not recorded which). These receptors were obtained from a male donor with ankylosing spondylitis or in good health (not recorded which).

This clonotype was counted between two and nine times. The V call is TRBV5-1, the J call TRBJ2-5; D may be TRBD1 (5 bases). In germline, CDR1 is SGHRS, CDR2 YFSETQ. V dropped 0 bases and J dropped 0 bases, with 9 bases sitting between them. CDR3 length: 15 residues. Written as DNA, the CDR3 is TGCGCCAGCAGCTTGGAAGGACACCACCAAGAGACCCAGTACTTC. Translation: CASSLEGHHQETQYF.

The chain links TRBV5-1 to TRBJ2-7, with D unclear. Per germline, CDR1 SGHRS and CDR2 YFSETQ. The CDR3 covers 14 residues. V was cut by 0 bases and J by 7 bases, with 14 bases left in between. CDR3 in amino acids: CASSLGASTREQYF. CDR3 coding DNA: TGCGCCAGCAGCTTGGGGGCCAGCACCCGGGAGCAGTACTTC.

V usage is TRBV5-1 and J usage is TRBJ2-5, with D unclear. V lost 2 bases, J lost 3 bases, and 8 bases lay in between. This CDR3 comprises 13 residues. From germline, CDR1 is SGHRS and CDR2 YFSETQ. The CDR3 is CASSFYQKETQYF. The CDR3 DNA is TGCGCCAGCAGCTTTTATCAGAAAGAGACCCAGTACTTC.

The chain links TRBV5-4 to TRBJ2-2; no reliable D call. Germline CDR1 is SGHNT and CDR2 is YYREEE (reference sequence). Trimming pared 0 bases from V and 4 bases from J, leaving 7 bases between. There are 14 residues in the CDR3. The chain's CDR3 is CASSLAYGTGELFF. CDR3 bases: TGTGCCAGCAGCTTGGCTTACGGCACCGGGGAGCTGTTTTTT.

V and J are TRBV12-3 or TRBV12-4 and TRBJ2-4, with D perhaps TRBD1 or TRBD2 (7 bases each). V was shortened by 6 bases and J by 8 bases, with 20 bases between the two germline ends. The CDR3 sequence is 15 residues long. The CDR3 sequence is CASSRTGPGGDIQYF. CDR3 sequence (DNA): TGTGCCAGCAGCCGGACAGGCCCTGGGGGGGACATTCAGTACTTC.

The chain couples TRBV29-1 to TRBJ2-3; D might be TRBD2 (6 bases). Germline CDR1 reads SQVTM; CDR2 reads ANQGSEA. V was clipped by 0 bases and J by 5 bases, with 15 bases between them. This CDR3 region has 15 residues. The CDR3 bases are TGCAGCGTTGAAGATCGAGGAGGGGCGAAAGATACGCAGTATTTT. Translated: CSVEDRGGAKDTQYF.

This rearrangement joins TRBV7-9 to TRBJ1-2; D remains ambiguous. This CDR3 contains 14 residues. Germline lookup yields CDR1 SEHNR and CDR2 FQNEAQ (reference sequence). The ends were cut back, 5 bases at V and 5 bases at J, with 15 bases in the middle. The chain's CDR3 is CASSAAGRTYGYTF. The CDR3 DNA reads as TGTGCCAGCAGCGCCGCAGGACGGACGTATGGCTACACCTTC.

V usage is TRBV5-6 and J usage is TRBJ1-2; D may be TRBD1 (6 bases). The V gene lost 4 bases and the J gene lost 8 bases, with 21 bases spanning the gap. The length of the CDR3 is 15 residues. Germline CDR1 SGHDT, CDR2 YYEEEE. CDR3 in DNA: TGTGCCAGCAGCCTAGGGACACCGGCTCTAGAGGGCTACACCTTC. The encoded protein is CASSLGTPALEGYTF.

This clonotype was observed at least ten times. J is TRBJ1-1 and V is TRBV20-1; possible D gene TRBD1, 6 bases. This CDR3 region has 15 residues. Trimming pared 5 bases from V and 3 bases from J, leaving 19 bases between. From germline, CDR1 is DFQATT and CDR2 SNEGSKA (reference sequence). The CDR3 sequence: CSAAPRGRKDTEAFF. The DNA for the CDR3 is TGCAGTGCTGCCCCCAGGGGAAGGAAAGACACTGAAGCTTTCTTT.

The chain employs TRBV5-4 and TRBJ1-2; unclear D gene. The V gene lost 9 bases and the J gene lost 4 bases, with 19 bases spanning the gap. The CDR3 covers 14 residues. Germline CDR1 is SGHNT and CDR2 is YYREEE (reference sequence). Written as DNA, the CDR3 is TGTGCCATGAGCCCTTGGGTCGACTGCTATGGCTACACCTTC. The encoded protein is CAMSPWVDCYGYTF.

This clonotype was counted between two and nine times. The CDR3 loop is CASSYLGSETQYF. The CDR3 DNA reads TGTGCCAGCAGTTATCTGGGGTCAGAGACCCAGTACTTC. The rearrangement joins TRBV6-6 to TRBJ2-5; no clear D. CDR1 and CDR2 (germline): MNHNY, SVGAGI (reference sequence). This CDR3 contains 13 residues. The germline V and J ends were trimmed by 3 bases and 4 bases, with 9 bases remaining between them.

This clonotype was picked up a small number of times. The V gene is TRBV18, the J gene TRBJ2-3; the D is unclear. Germline assignment: CDR1 KGHSH and CDR2 LQKENI. V was cut by 3 bases and J by 3 bases, with 7 bases left in between. The CDR3 is made up of 13 amino acids. The CDR3 region has the DNA TGTGCCAGCTCACCGGGTGCGACAGATACGCAGTATTTT. As protein: CASSPGATDTQYF.

This clonotype has more than one count but fewer than ten. V usage is TRBV20-1 and J usage is TRBJ2-1; D is unresolved. The length of the CDR3 is 12 residues. V was shortened by 0 bases and J by 10 bases, with 10 bases between the two germline ends. Germline V CDR1 and CDR2: DFQATT, SNEGSKA (reference sequence). CDR3 residues: CSARDGSLEQFF. The CDR3 coding sequence is TGCAGTGCTAGAGACGGTTCCCTCGAGCAGTTCTTC.

The rearrangement joins TRBV7-8 to TRBJ2-7; D is unresolved. Germline CDR1 reads SGHVS; CDR2 reads FQNEAQ. The CDR3 is made up of 11 amino acids. Between the trimmed V and J ends, which lost 5 bases and 3 bases, there was a span of 5 bases. The CDR3 coding sequence is TGTGCCAGCAGCATGGACTACGAGCAGTACTTC. Translation gives CASSMDYEQYF. Full variable domain (rest looked up from reference TRBV7-8 and TRBJ2-7): GAGVSQSPRYKVAKRGQDVALRCDPISGHVSLFWYQQALGQGPEFLTYFQNEAQLDKSGLPSDRFFAERPEGSVSTLKIQRTQQEDSAVYLCASSMDYEQYFGPGTRLTVT.

Here the CDR3 reads CASSLAGGSGANVLTF. The CDR3 DNA sequence: TGTGCCAGCAGCTTAGCGGGGGGCTCTGGGGCCAACGTCCTGACTTTC. V and J are TRBV7-2 and TRBJ2-6, with D maybe TRBD2 (6 bases). This CDR3 comprises 16 residues. The germline V and J ends were trimmed by 0 bases and 0 bases, with 6 bases remaining between them. The germline V gene encodes CDR1 SGHTA and CDR2 FQGNSA.

The genes are TRBV12-3 or TRBV12-4 and TRBJ2-2, with 11 bases that match TRBD2. J gave up 5 bases and V 5 bases, and 4 bases lay outside the gene matches. This CDR3 has 15 residues. The CDR3 reads CASSELAGATGELFF. The DNA of the CDR3 is TGTGCCAGCAGTGAACTAGCGGGAGCTACCGGGGAGCTGTTTTTT.

CDR3 sequence (DNA): TGTGCCTGGAGTACAGGGGCTTACGAGCAGTACTTC. The encoded protein is CAWSTGAYEQYF. The chain recombines TRBV30 with TRBJ2-7; 7 bases line up with TRBD1. With 2 bases clipped from V and 4 bases from J, the junction kept 2 bases outside the gene matches. The V gene's germline CDR1 is GTSNPN and CDR2 SVGIG (reference sequence). CDR3 length: 12 amino acids.